This T cell receptor (beta chain) was sequenced in a study of CD8 T cells in Susac syndrome. Overall study results and limits: An acknowledgment was made by the study that its TCR sequencing and HLA analysis involved relatively few individuals.

The CDR3 totals 14 residues. CDR1 is MNHEY, CDR2 SMNVEV, per germline (reference sequence). The ends lost 6 bases at V and 10 bases at J; junction bases unmatched: 13. In the case of this clonotype: Its antigen is not known.

Random-hexamer reverse transcription was applied to about 0.45 to 1 ug RNA. One entry per CDR3 protein results from TCRdb running MiXCR on the immunoSEQ multiplex PCR reads. Among about 210,000 distinct CDR3 sequences listed, 95% were seen once. The TCR was taken from a human donor with multiple sclerosis. Sequences were obtained from CD4+ T cells from PBMCs. The rearrangement uses TRBV27 and TRBJ2-7; 9 bases fit TRBD1. The CDR3 region has the DNA TGTGCCAGCAGCACCGGGACAGGGAATAAAAAACAGTACTTC. It codes for CASSTGTGNKKQYF.